Each of the 29 T cell receptor beta chains below was sequenced from the same sample in a study of beta chain features in type 1 diabetes. The entirety of the isolated RNA underwent reverse transcription, so expressed TCRB transcripts were sequenced. The repertoire was sequenced with immunoSEQ multiplex PCR; TCRdb's copy has only in-frame clones and lacks some. The table records some 700,000 clones, roughly 13% of them present only once. No antigen is known for these receptors. Study observations and caveats: Among all four CD4+ subsets, Type 1 diabetes patients had TCRB CDR3s that were moderately but significantly shorter.

Sequenced: naive CD4+ T cells from blood. Every receptor here comes from a man aged 18 to 30 with type 1 diabetes.

The CDR3 DNA reads as TGTGCCAGCAGCGAAAACGTCCCGGATACGCAGTATTTT. Encoded protein: CASSENVPDTQYF. V usage is TRBV5-6 and J usage is TRBJ2-3; unclear D gene. Trimming stripped 4 bases from V and 6 bases from J, with 12 bases between. The germline gives CDR1 SGHDT, CDR2 YYEEEE. The CDR3 extends over 13 amino acids.

This clone came up a few times. V gene TRBV9 combines with J gene TRBJ2-7; unclear D gene. CDR1 is SGDLS, CDR2 YYNGEE, per germline. V lost 4 bases and J 2 bases, leaving 16 bases between the germline ends. The CDR3 is 15 residues long. CDR3 amino acids: CASSPAGSPTYEQYF. The CDR3 DNA follows: TGTGCCAGCAGCCCCGCCGGCTCCCCCACCTACGAGCAGTACTTC.

The genes are TRBV5-6 and TRBJ1-1, with D uncertain. CDR3 length: 18 amino acids. In germline, CDR1 is SGHDT, CDR2 YYEEEE. Trimming took 4 bases from V and 0 from J, leaving 22 bases between them. This chain's CDR3 is CASSLSPLIRPLNTEAFF. CDR3 in DNA: TGTGCCAGCAGCCTATCCCCCCTTATAAGGCCCCTGAACACTGAAGCTTTCTTT.

The chain uses TRBV27 and TRBJ2-3, with D uncertain. Trimming took off 2 bases at V and 1 base at J, with 4 bases between the two ends. Looked up from germline, CDR1 is MNHEY and CDR2 is SMNVEV (reference sequence). This CDR3 has 13 residues. The CDR3 sequence is CASSLGGTDTQYF. DNA for the CDR3: TGTGCCAGCAGTTTAGGGGGCACAGATACGCAGTATTTT.

The V and J genes are TRBV5-1 and TRBJ2-3, with 9 bases lining up with TRBD1. The ends lost 3 bases at V and 4 bases at J; junction bases unmatched: 6. The CDR3 is 15 residues long. CDR1 and CDR2 from the germline V gene are SGHRS and YFSETQ. Written as DNA, the CDR3 is TGCGCCAGCAGCTGGAGGGACAGGGCCGCAGATACGCAGTATTTT. Its protein product is CASSWRDRAADTQYF.

A few counts support this clone. The chain links TRBV7-2 to TRBJ2-4, with a possible D match to TRBD1 (5 bases). The CDR3 extends over 13 amino acids. Trimming stripped 5 bases from V and 7 bases from J, with 12 bases between. Germline-derived CDR1 and CDR2 are SGHTA and FQGNSA. This CDR3 is CASSPTRVNIQYF. As DNA, the CDR3 is TGTGCCAGCAGCCCAACCAGGGTGAACATTCAGTACTTC. Full variable domain (rest looked up from reference TRBV7-2 and TRBJ2-4): GAGVSQSPSNKVTEKGKDVELRCDPISGHTALYWYRQSLGQGLEFLIYFQGNSAPDKSGLPSDRFSAERTGGSVSTLTIQRTQQEDSAVYLCASSPTRVNIQYFGAGTRLSVL.

This clone was observed a handful of times. The CDR3 nucleotides are TGTGCCAGCAGCTTGTGGACTGAAGCTTTCTTT. Translating gives CASSLWTEAFF. The V and J genes are TRBV7-9 and TRBJ1-1; no clear D. The CDR3 is 11 amino acids. V was trimmed by 3 bases and J by 5 bases, leaving 4 bases between them. Germline V gene data show CDR1 as SEHNR and CDR2 as FQNEAQ (reference sequence).

This clone was detected a few times. V is TRBV5-1 and J is TRBJ2-2; D remains ambiguous. Trimming removed 0 bases from V and 5 bases from J, with 5 bases in between. Germline lookup yields CDR1 SGHRS and CDR2 YFSETQ. This CDR3 is 13 amino acids long. The CDR3 reads CASSLEWTGELFF. The CDR3 coding sequence is TGCGCCAGCAGCTTGGAATGGACCGGGGAGCTGTTTTTT.

This clone was found a few times. The chain recombines TRBV10-3 with TRBJ2-5; D is perhaps TRBD2 (6 bases). This CDR3 region has 16 residues. Trimming left V 0 bases short and J 5 bases short, with 16 bases between. CDR1 is ENHRY and CDR2 is SYGVKD in the germline V gene. The CDR3 loop reads CAISESTAGGSETQYF. For the CDR3, the DNA is TGTGCCATCAGTGAGTCGACAGCAGGAGGGAGTGAGACCCAGTACTTC.

On this clone itself: At one end the junction does not follow the germline gene, possibly because of a read error. This chain connects TRBV4-1 to TRBJ1-6; possibly TRBD1 for D (5 bases). This CDR3 region has 16 residues. Looked up from germline, CDR1 is MGHRA and CDR2 is YSYEKL. CDR3 sequence reads: CASSDFPGRDNSPLHF. CDR3 nucleotides: TGCGCCAGCAGCGATTTCCCAGGCAGGGATAACTCACCCCTCCACTTT.

As to this clone: This same CDR3 is encoded by further DNA sequences in the sample. The chain couples TRBV28 to TRBJ1-1; D uncertain. Germline-derived CDR1 and CDR2 are MDHEN and SYDVKM. The ends were cut back, 2 bases at V and 0 bases at J, with 1 base in the middle. The CDR3 totals 12 residues. The CDR3 is CASSLMNTEAFF. DNA of the CDR3: TGTGCCAGCAGTTTAATGAACACTGAAGCTTTCTTT. Looking up the rest from reference TRBV28 and TRBJ1-1 gives the full variable domain: DVKVTQSSRYLVKRTGEKVFLECVQDMDHENMFWYRQDPGLGLRLIYFSYDVKMKEKGDIPEGYSVSREKKERFSLILESASTNQTSMYLCASSLMNTEAFFGQGTRLTVV.

This clone was seen more than once but under ten times. V is TRBV7-2 and J is TRBJ2-7; D uncertain. The germline CDR1 and CDR2 sequences are SGHTA and FQGNSA. The CDR3 is 13 residues long. The V gene lost 5 bases and the J gene lost 2 bases, with 10 bases spanning the gap. In DNA form, the CDR3 reads TGTGCCAGCAGCGGTAGTGTTCCCTACGAGCAGTACTTC. Its protein is CASSGSVPYEQYF.

This clone was observed a few times. The sample carries other DNA sequences with the same CDR3. V is TRBV5-1 and J is TRBJ2-7; D unresolved. From germline, CDR1 is SGHRS and CDR2 YFSETQ. This CDR3 spans 14 amino acids. Trimming stripped 0 bases from V and 2 bases from J, with 9 bases between. CDR3 in amino acids: CASSLALEPYEQYF. CDR3 DNA: TGCGCCAGCAGCTTGGCACTCGAGCCCTACGAGCAGTACTTC.

V is TRBV18 and J is TRBJ2-1; unclear D gene. Trimming removed 0 bases at V and 9 bases at J, with 9 bases between. The CDR3 sequence is 13 residues long. Germline CDR1 reads KGHSH; CDR2 reads LQKENI. The CDR3 is CASSPPVVGEQFF. The DNA of the CDR3 is TGTGCCAGCTCACCACCGGTAGTTGGTGAGCAGTTCTTC.

This clone was seen only a few times. In DNA, the CDR3 is TGTGCCAGCTCACCAACGGGACTAGCGACCTACGAGCAGTACTTC. This sequence encodes CASSPTGLATYEQYF. J is TRBJ2-7 and V is TRBV18, with 10 nucleotides matching TRBD2. The CDR3 spans 15 residues. V lost 2 bases, J lost 2 bases, and 3 bases stayed unmatched. CDR1 and CDR2 (germline): KGHSH, LQKENI.

The J gene is TRBJ2-7, the V gene TRBV30; TRBD1 matches at 11 bases. This CDR3 comprises 14 residues. V dropped 4 bases and J dropped 7; count of bases not matched to a gene: 9. From germline, CDR1 is GTSNPN and CDR2 SVGIG (reference sequence). The DNA of the CDR3 is TGTGCCTGGACTTACGGGACAGGGGGAGTTGAGCAGTACTTC. Residues: CAWTYGTGGVEQYF.

This clone was counted between two and nine times. The V gene is TRBV6-5, the J gene TRBJ1-6; D is possibly TRBD1 (5 bases). The CDR3 contains 12 residues. Germline CDR1 reads MNHEY; CDR2 reads SVGAGI. Trimming shortened V by 8 bases and J by 8 bases, and 10 bases separated the two germline ends. CDR3 in amino acids: CASGIRDSPLHF. DNA for the CDR3: TGTGCCAGCGGAATCAGGGATTCACCCCTCCACTTT.

This sequence joins TRBV10-3 and TRBJ2-3; D possibly uses TRBD1 or TRBD2 (5 bases each). Germline CDR1 ENHRY, CDR2 SYGVKD. CDR3 length: 16 amino acids. Trimming removed 0 bases from V and 0 bases from J, with 10 bases in between. The CDR3 bases are TGTGCCATCAGTGAGTCTGGGGGTGGGAGCACAGATACGCAGTATTTT. Its translation is CAISESGGGSTDTQYF.

This clone was picked up a small number of times. This chain connects TRBV30 to TRBJ2-5; 8 bases map to TRBD1. The germline V gene encodes CDR1 GTSNPN and CDR2 SVGIG (reference sequence). This CDR3 is built from 13 residues. Trimming took 2 bases from V and 4 from J; bases not matched to a gene: 3. The CDR3 sequence is CAWSIQGGETQYF. DNA for the CDR3: TGTGCCTGGAGTATACAGGGGGGAGAGACCCAGTACTTC.

A few counts support this clone. CDR3 protein: CASSLGGTIQETQYF. DNA for the CDR3: TGTGCCAGCAGCTTGGGCGGGACGATCCAAGAGACCCAGTACTTC. The genes are TRBV5-4 and TRBJ2-5; TRBD2 is a possible D gene (6 bases). From germline, CDR1 is SGHNT and CDR2 YYREEE (reference sequence). V was cut by 0 bases and J by 1 base, with 10 bases left in between. The CDR3 contains 15 residues.

This sequence joins TRBV7-9 and TRBJ2-2; 7 bases are a match to TRBD2. The CDR3 covers 14 residues. With V trimmed by 5 bases and J by 4 bases, 4 bases remained unmatched. Per germline, CDR1 SEHNR and CDR2 FQNEAQ (reference sequence). CDR3 DNA sequence: TGTGCCAGCAGCGCCGGGACTACCACCGGGGAGCTGTTTTTT. This translates into CASSAGTTTGELFF.

With regard to this clone: The sample carries other DNA sequences with the same CDR3. The chain links TRBV20-1 to TRBJ2-3; no clear D. The CDR3 totals 11 residues. Trimming stripped 1 base from V and 5 bases from J, with 4 bases between. The germline V gene encodes CDR1 DFQATT and CDR2 SNEGSKA (reference sequence). Here the CDR3 reads CSARGGDTQYF. The CDR3 DNA reads TGCAGTGCTAGAGGAGGAGATACGCAGTATTTT.

This rearrangement joins TRBV7-2 to TRBJ1-1; D call uncertain. This CDR3 contains 14 residues. V was trimmed by 1 base and J by 1 base, leaving 7 bases between them. CDR1 is SGHTA, CDR2 FQGNSA, per germline. This CDR3 is CASSLVWGNTEAFF. CDR3 in DNA: TGTGCCAGCAGCTTAGTGTGGGGGAACACTGAAGCTTTCTTT.

This sequence joins TRBV4-1 and TRBJ2-1, with D maybe TRBD1 (7 bases). V lost 1 base to trimming and J lost 11 bases, with 18 bases between them. CDR1 MGHRA and CDR2 YSYEKL come from the germline V gene. The CDR3 is made up of 15 amino acids. CDR3 protein: CASSQGPRDRIQQFF. The CDR3 nucleotides read TGCGCCAGCAGCCAAGGTCCGCGGGACAGAATTCAGCAGTTCTTC.

This clone has more than one count but fewer than ten. The rearrangement uses TRBV5-1 and TRBJ2-2, with D hard to call. Germline V gene lookup returns CDR1 SGHRS and CDR2 YFSETQ. The V end lost 7 bases, the J end lost 6 bases, and 13 bases lay between the germline ends. This CDR3 has 13 amino acids. Written as DNA, the CDR3 is TGCGCCAGCCAACCCAACAGCGCCGGGGAGCTGTTTTTT. It specifies CASQPNSAGELFF.

The sample holds a few counts of this clone. The CDR3 DNA sequence: TGTGCCAGCAGCCCCGTTACCTTC. Its translation is CASSPVTF. The genes are TRBV7-9 and TRBJ1-2; D is ambiguous. Germline CDR1 is SEHNR and CDR2 is FQNEAQ (reference sequence). The length of the CDR3 is 8 residues. V lost 5 bases to trimming and J lost 14 bases, with 6 bases between them.

This chain joins TRBV6-5 and TRBJ2-7; TRBD2 aligns across 7 bases. The CDR3 consists of 13 residues. Germline CDR1 reads MNHEY; CDR2 reads SVGAGI. Trimming at V came to 8 bases and at J to 2 bases, leaving 6 bases not matched to a gene. CDR3: CASAGRQAYEQYF. For the CDR3, the DNA is TGTGCCAGCGCCGGGAGGCAGGCCTACGAGCAGTACTTC.

The chain uses TRBV19 and TRBJ2-7; perhaps TRBD1 as D (6 bases). The V and J ends lost 4 bases and 0 bases respectively, with 10 bases between them. The V gene's germline CDR1 is LNHDA and CDR2 SQIVND (reference sequence). CDR3 length: 14 residues. The CDR3 here is CASSSRGTSYEQYF. CDR3 nucleotides: TGTGCCAGTAGTAGCAGGGGAACCTCCTACGAGCAGTACTTC.

In its sample, this clone was seen a few times. The DNA for the CDR3 is TGTGCCAGTAGTCCGTTTGGCAATCAGCCCCAGCATTTT. It yields the protein CASSPFGNQPQHF. The J gene is TRBJ1-5, the V gene TRBV19; D ambiguous. Germline V gives CDR1 LNHDA, CDR2 SQIVND (reference sequence). The V gene lost 5 bases and the J gene lost 2 bases, with 7 bases spanning the gap. This CDR3 region has 13 residues.